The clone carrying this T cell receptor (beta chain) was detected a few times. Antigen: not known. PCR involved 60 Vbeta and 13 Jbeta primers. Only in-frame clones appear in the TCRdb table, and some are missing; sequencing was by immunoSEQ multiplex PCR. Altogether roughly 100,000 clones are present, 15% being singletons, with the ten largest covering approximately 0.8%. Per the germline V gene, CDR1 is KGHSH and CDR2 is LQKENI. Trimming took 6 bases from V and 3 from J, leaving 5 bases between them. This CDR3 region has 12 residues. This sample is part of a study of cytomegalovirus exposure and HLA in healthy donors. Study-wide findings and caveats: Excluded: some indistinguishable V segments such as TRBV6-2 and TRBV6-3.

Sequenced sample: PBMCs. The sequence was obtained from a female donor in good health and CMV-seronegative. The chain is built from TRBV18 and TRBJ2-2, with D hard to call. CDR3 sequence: CASSPDTGELFF. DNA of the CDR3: TGTGCCAGCTCTCCGGACACCGGGGAGCTGTTTTTT.